A single T cell receptor (beta chain) is shown here with its context. Investigators divided CD4+ cells into CD45RA+ naive and CD45RA-negative memory subsets. The CDR3 loop spans 15 amino acids. The V gene's germline CDR1 is SGHTA and CDR2 FQGNSA. The V and J ends lost 1 base and 5 bases respectively, with 14 bases between them. The data were taken from a study of shared clonotypes between healthy human individuals. Produced via immunoSEQ multiplex PCR; TCRdb's table is partial and in-frame only. Seen here are millions of clones, more than 90% observed once, and the top ten hold 0.14%. The rearrangement uses TRBV7-2 and TRBJ2-5, with D unresolved. The sequence derives from a man between 18 and 29 years old in good health. Sample: naive CD4+ T cells sorted from blood. Subset of the sample: CD45RA+ positively selected. The CDR3 DNA follows: TGTGCCAGCAGCTTAGAGGTTGTTAGCCGGGAGACCCAGTACTTC. Translated, it gives CASSLEVVSRETQYF. Full variable domain (outside the CDR3, taken from reference TRBV7-2 and TRBJ2-5): GAGVSQSPSNKVTEKGKDVELRCDPISGHTALYWYRQSLGQGLEFLIYFQGNSAPDKSGLPSDRFSAERTGGSVSTLTIQRTQQEDSAVYLCASSLEVVSRETQYFGPGTRLLVL.